This TCR beta chain was identified in a study of cytomegalovirus exposure and HLA in healthy donors listed by TCRdb under 2017. About the investigation overall: A later analysis indicated that the 90 to 150 validation repertoires were generated on the platform also employed for the 666 repertoires of the first cohort. In addition to the first cohort of 650 to 800 subjects, a separate validation cohort of approximately 120 different subjects was used. The study aimed to test whether signatures of past pathogen exposure could be identified by cataloging public T cell receptors. High-throughput TCR immunosequencing, statistical association of individual TCRs with disease status, and machine learning were combined to predict cytomegalovirus infection status. Study-wide conclusions, independent of this receptor: Cytomegalovirus status was reported to be diagnosed by the classifier with high specificity and sensitivity in both the original and validation cohorts. Most TCR sequences were seen in very few donors, while some public TCRs were found in many individuals. In the study, some 180 TCR beta chains were listed as associated with cytomegalovirus. A later analysis had no HLA typing for the validation cohort, so co-occurrence there was scored across all 130 or so repertoires. The authors suggested that the approach could potentially be generalized to other disease states and immunological phenotypes. In a later analysis, TCRs clustered in the first cohort were found to also tend to co-occur in the roughly 120 validation repertoires, with over 90% of cluster scores above 0. A few of the identified cytomegalovirus-associated TCR beta chains were confirmed in vitro to be specific for cytomegalovirus antigens.

The donors belonged to the validation cohort of over a hundred subjects, which was separate from the roughly 700-subject first cohort. Libraries came from the immunoSEQ multiplex PCR assay. Per the source publication's procedure: A statistical classification framework was built to diagnose cytomegalovirus status from the catalog of TCR beta chain sequences. TCRdb took this table from immuneACCESS and kept in-frame rearrangements with V and J called. Such tables lack part of the clones; where checked against another copy, unresolved V genes explain under half of the gap, and the rest is unexplained. V, J and clone size derive from that table, while D and trimming were established from the DNA sequence. The sample table holds hundreds of thousands of clones, of which approximately 87% were seen once. Around 5.6% of the sample rests with the top ten. Comments on this clone: No cognate antigen has been identified for it. Qualities for individual bases were not recorded, and no much larger clone is one base off.

The CDR1 and CDR2 encoded by the germline V gene (reference sequence) are MNHEY and SMNVEV. V gives up 2 bases and J gives up 7 bases, and the segment between their germline ends measures 9 bases. The CDR3 numbers 13 residues from cysteine through phenylalanine. Solely the CDR3 DNA is kept, with 39 bases framed from the first base. Sequencing used PBMCs. The clonotype comes from a young woman in good health and CMV-seronegative. Recombination joined TRBV27 with TRBJ2-1, with no confident D gene call. The sequenced DNA: TGTGCCAGCAGTTTAGGGCTGCCTAATGAGCAGTTCTTC. Translated, this gives CASSLGLPNEQFF.